A selection of T cell receptor beta chains follows, all from one sample in a study of regulatory T cells in long-lasting Graves disease. TCRdb reanalysed the multiplex PCR reads using MiXCR and keeps one entry per CDR3 protein. Of some 280,000 distinct CDR3 sequences detected, around a fifth appear once; the ten largest clones hold approximately 60%. The sample was peripheral blood mononuclear cells (PBMCs), taken when the disease was refractory, from a patient treated with antithyroid drugs. These receptors were collected from a female donor with Graves disease. Both conserved end residues are part of each CDR3.

J: TRBJ1-2
V: TRBV5-1
CDR3: CASSLDPGPSYGYTF

J: TRBJ2-1
V: TRBV6-1
CDR3: CASSGWLAGSNEQFF

J: TRBJ1-5
V: TRBV12-3/TRBV12-4
CDR3: CASSLGFSNQPQHF

J: TRBJ2-5
V: TRBV7-8
CDR3: CASIGQALRDQETQYF

J: TRBJ2-5
V: TRBV29-1
CDR3: CSVVPQWDSQETQYF

J: TRBJ2-5
V: TRBV6-1
CDR3: CASATDTQETQYF

J: TRBJ2-5
V: TRBV5-6
CDR3: CASSFDFKTQYF

J: TRBJ1-1
V: TRBV6-5
CDR3: CASSYVGVSNTEAFF

J: TRBJ1-4
V: TRBV2
CDR3: CASSEASSTNEKLFF

J: TRBJ2-7
V: TRBV5-4
CDR3: CASSLGNRVSEQYF

J: TRBJ2-7
V: TRBV10-3
CDR3: CAISEDISPSYEQYF

J: TRBJ2-5
V: TRBV28
CDR3: CASSSGLRGTQYF

J: TRBJ2-3
V: TRBV28
CDR3: CASSLMRTDTQYF

J: TRBJ1-1
V: TRBV30
CDR3: CAWSLELATEAFF

J: TRBJ2-2
V: TRBV29-1
CDR3: CSVEIVASGRIETGELFF

J: TRBJ2-2
V: TRBV7-8
CDR3: CASSLVGLLNTGELFF

J: TRBJ2-2
V: TRBV30
CDR3: CALTDNTGELFF

J: TRBJ2-2
V: TRBV4-1
CDR3: CASSQVRPGELFF

J: TRBJ1-1
V: TRBV30
CDR3: CARTGQANTEAFF

J: TRBJ2-4
V: TRBV7-6
CDR3: CASSPDSRNAKNIQYF

J: TRBJ1-4
V: TRBV7-2
CDR3: CASSLEQRNEKLFF

J: TRBJ2-2
V: TRBV20-1
CDR3: CSAKGTGGTGELFF

J: TRBJ2-1
V: TRBV2
CDR3: CACTGLAALGEQFF

J: TRBJ2-5
V: TRBV19
CDR3: CASSIDAASGMETQYF

J: TRBJ1-6
V: TRBV4-2
CDR3: CASSQESTNNNSPLHF

J: TRBJ2-5
V: TRBV7-2
CDR3: CASSLISVYQETQYF

J: TRBJ2-7
V: TRBV20-1
CDR3: CSAFGLNSYEQYF

J: TRBJ2-5
V: TRBV7-9
CDR3: CASSPGGGTPTLQLAGVVETQYF

J: TRBJ2-5
V: TRBV28
CDR3: CASSLGWGVGQETQYF

J: TRBJ2-7
V: TRBV20-1
CDR3: CSARNSYEQYF

J: TRBJ2-7
V: TRBV9
CDR3: CASSVEMTGGTYEQYF

J: TRBJ1-2
V: TRBV5-1
CDR3: CASSLDGQGEGYTF

J: TRBJ1-2
V: TRBV28
CDR3: CASSLRGGGYTF

J: TRBJ1-1
V: TRBV6-5
CDR3: CASSYSSRDTEAFF

J: TRBJ2-2
V: TRBV5-1
CDR3: CASSLAGSSGELFF

J: TRBJ2-5
V: TRBV5-4
CDR3: CASSLEDSGMLRPETQYF

J: TRBJ2-5
V: TRBV4-3
CDR3: CASSKGASGETQYF

J: TRBJ1-2
V: TRBV6-1
CDR3: CASSPPGQTYGYTF

J: TRBJ1-5
V: TRBV11-2
CDR3: CASSFGTGGDQPQHF

J: TRBJ2-2
V: TRBV6-1
CDR3: CASSAGLAGGPRAGELFF